The entry that follows covers one T cell receptor (beta chain) sequence. TCRdb called the 5' RACE reads again in MiXCR, with one record for every CDR3 protein. The table lists about 90,000 distinct CDR3 sequences, approximately 13% of them singletons, with around 5.3% in the top ten. The germline V and J ends were trimmed by 4 bases and 2 bases, with 15 bases remaining between them. Germline-derived CDR1 and CDR2 are LGHDT and YNNKEL (reference sequence). The CDR3 is made up of 15 amino acids. The time point denotes: longitudinal time-point 2. These data are taken from a study of neurological immune-mediated disorders.

The V gene is TRBV3-1, the J gene TRBJ2-7; unclear D gene. The sample consisted of PBMCs. The receptor's source is a female donor with HTLV-1-associated myelopathy (HAM/TSP). In DNA, the CDR3 is TGTGCCAGCAGCCGGATTTCGGACCGGGCCTACGAGCAGTACTTC. As protein: CASSRISDRAYEQYF.